The 22 T cell receptor beta chains in this list originate from one sample, sequenced in a study of T cell responses to AZD1222 COVID-19 vaccine. The assay was immunoSEQ multiplex PCR, and TCRdb's table has in-frame clones only and misses some. Of about 260,000 clones listed, approximately 93% are singletons. Source: peripheral blood, taken on day 0 of AZD1222 vaccination. Receptors were obtained from an adult in good health.

The rearrangement uses TRBV30 and TRBJ1-2, with 9 bases lining up with TRBD1. Trimming at V came to 1 base and at J to 4 bases, leaving 10 bases not matched to a gene. This CDR3 comprises 16 residues. Germline V CDR1 and CDR2: GTSNPN, SVGIG (reference sequence). The DNA for the CDR3 is TGTGCCTGGAGTGGGAAGGCCCGGACAGGGGCCTATGGCTACACCTTC. Translated: CAWSGKARTGAYGYTF.

CDR3 loop: CASSLAGLNEQYF. The CDR3 DNA reads as TGTGCCAGCAGCTTAGCGGGACTCAACGAGCAGTACTTC. V is TRBV7-6 and J is TRBJ2-7; the D gene is possibly TRBD2 (6 bases). Germline V gene lookup returns CDR1 SGHVS and CDR2 FNYEAQ. There are 13 residues in the CDR3. V lost 0 bases and J 5 bases, leaving 8 bases between the germline ends.

The chain carries TRBV30 and TRBJ1-6, with a tentative D call TRBD1 (6 bases). The CDR3 consists of 15 residues. V dropped 6 bases and J dropped 0 bases, with 12 bases sitting between them. Per the germline V gene, CDR1 is GTSNPN and CDR2 is SVGIG (reference sequence). Here the CDR3 reads CACNTGNSYNSPLHF. The DNA of the CDR3 is TGTGCCTGTAATACAGGGAACTCCTATAATTCACCCCTCCACTTT. The entire variable domain, with the rest obtained from reference TRBV30 and TRBJ1-6, is as follows: SQTIHQWPATLVQPVGSPLSLECTVEGTSNPNLYWYRQAAGRGLQLLFYSVGIGQISSEVPQNLSASRPQDRQFILSSKKLLLSDSGFYLCACNTGNSYNSPLHFGNGTRLTVT.

The chain couples TRBV5-6 to TRBJ2-3, with 11 bases identical to TRBD2. Germline V CDR1 and CDR2: SGHDT, YYEEEE. This CDR3 comprises 16 residues. The V gene end was trimmed by 0 bases and the J gene end by 6 bases; junction bases not matched to a gene: 6. This CDR3 is CASSLAVAGGPDTQYF. DNA for the CDR3: TGTGCCAGCAGCTTGGCGGTAGCGGGAGGGCCGGATACGCAGTATTTT.

The V call is TRBV7-9, the J call TRBJ1-4; TRBD1 matches at 7 bases. V lost 4 bases and J lost 0; bases outside the gene matches: 5. Germline-derived CDR1 and CDR2 are SEHNR and FQNEAQ (reference sequence). The length of the CDR3 is 16 residues. CDR3 sequence (DNA): TGTGCCAGCAGCTCGTGGACAGGAACAACTAATGAAAAACTGTTTTTT. It translates to CASSSWTGTTNEKLFF.

The rearrangement links TRBV28 to TRBJ1-2; D call uncertain. Per germline, CDR1 MDHEN and CDR2 SYDVKM. The length of the CDR3 is 13 residues. The V gene lost 8 bases and the J gene lost 4 bases, with 14 bases spanning the gap. The CDR3 DNA is TGTGCCAGCTGGAGTAGGATCGCCTATGGCTACACCTTC. Encoded protein: CASWSRIAYGYTF.

The chain links TRBV18 to TRBJ2-3; TRBD1 matches at 8 bases. V was pared by 0 bases and J by 9 bases, with 8 bases of the junction left unmatched. This CDR3 comprises 15 residues. From germline, CDR1 is KGHSH and CDR2 LQKENI. The CDR3 reads CASSPPGQGAGTQYF. The CDR3 DNA is TGTGCCAGCTCACCACCGGGCCAGGGGGCTGGGACGCAGTATTTT.

There are a few counts of this clone. The chain couples TRBV3-1 (or the pseudogene TRBV3-2) to TRBJ2-7, with 7 nucleotides matching TRBD1. Losses at the gene ends were 2 bases for V and 3 bases for J; bases not matched to a gene: 4. The CDR3 has 14 amino acids. Germline V CDR1 and CDR2: LGHDT, YNNKEL (reference sequence). The chain's CDR3 is CASSQLQGIYEQYF. The CDR3 DNA follows: TGTGCCAGCAGCCAATTACAGGGGATCTACGAGCAGTACTTC.

The chain recombines TRBV28 with TRBJ2-7; D uncertain. Looked up from germline, CDR1 is MDHEN and CDR2 is SYDVKM. Between the trimmed V and J ends, which lost 7 bases and 4 bases, there was a span of 11 bases. The CDR3 extends over 12 amino acids. The CDR3 region has the DNA TGTGCCAGCATAGGGCGGTCTTACGAGCAGTACTTC. Translating it yields CASIGRSYEQYF.

This chain links TRBV28 with TRBJ1-1; no definite D call. The CDR3 is 12 residues long. Trimming removed 8 bases from V and 0 bases from J, with 7 bases in between. Germline values: CDR1 MDHEN, CDR2 SYDVKM. CDR3 loop: CASGPLNTEAFF. The CDR3 DNA reads as TGTGCCAGCGGACCGTTGAACACTGAAGCTTTCTTT.

The gene calls are TRBV7-9 and TRBJ2-1, with D perhaps assigned TRBD1 or TRBD2 (6 bases each). The CDR3 spans 15 residues. Trimming pared 3 bases from V and 10 bases from J, leaving 19 bases between. Germline loops: CDR1 SEHNR, CDR2 FQNEAQ (reference sequence). CDR3 sequence: CASSFAGGLPREQFF. DNA of the CDR3: TGTGCCAGCAGCTTCGCTGGGGGGCTCCCAAGGGAGCAGTTCTTC. Full variable domain (rest looked up from reference TRBV7-9 and TRBJ2-1): DTGVSQNPRHKITKRGQNVTFRCDPISEHNRLYWYRQTLGQGPEFLTYFQNEAQLEKSRLLSDRFSAERPKGSFSTLEIQRTEQGDSAMYLCASSFAGGLPREQFFGPGTRLTVL.

The J gene is TRBJ2-7, the V gene TRBV5-6, with D unclear. Germline-derived CDR1 and CDR2 are SGHDT and YYEEEE. Trimming cost V 1 base and J 0 bases, with 17 bases left between them. The CDR3 has 17 residues. Here the CDR3 DNA reads TGTGCCAGCAGCTTGTCCCCCGGCCAAGGACCCTCCTACGAGCAGTACTTC. It is translated as CASSLSPGQGPSYEQYF.

The V gene is TRBV20-1, the J gene TRBJ2-7; D not resolved. The V gene's germline CDR1 is DFQATT and CDR2 SNEGSKA (reference sequence). The CDR3 consists of 11 residues. V was cut by 7 bases and J by 8 bases, with 15 bases left in between. The CDR3 DNA is TGCAGTGTGGACCGGACCAACCAGCAGTACTTC. Translated: CSVDRTNQQYF.

The gene calls are TRBV13 and TRBJ1-2, with D perhaps TRBD1 (5 bases). Per germline, CDR1 PRHDT and CDR2 FYEKMQ (reference sequence). The CDR3 length is 16 residues. V lost 5 bases to trimming and J lost 6 bases, with 22 bases between them. This chain's CDR3 is CASSRGAIPAGNGYTF. For the CDR3, the DNA is TGTGCCAGCAGCAGGGGTGCTATACCCGCTGGAAATGGCTACACCTTC.

The V gene is TRBV11-1, the J gene TRBJ2-7; 7 nucleotides align to TRBD1. The CDR3 covers 16 residues. Germline V lookup: CDR1 SGHAT, CDR2 FQDESV (reference sequence). V shed 5 bases and J 2 bases; nucleotides not matched to a gene: 12. The CDR3 nucleotides read TGTGCCAGCAGCCTAGTCGCCGACAGGGACCCCTACGAGCAGTACTTC. Translating it yields CASSLVADRDPYEQYF.

The V call is TRBV19, the J call TRBJ1-2; D ambiguous. With 3 bases removed from V and 8 bases from J, the gap between germline ends came to 7 bases. The CDR3 is made up of 11 amino acids. CDR1 LNHDA and CDR2 SQIVND come from the germline V gene (reference sequence). CDR3 nucleotide sequence: TGTGCCAGTAGTATGGCCTCCGGCTACACCTTC. Residues: CASSMASGYTF.

The chain links TRBV4-1 to TRBJ1-5, with D unclear. Germline V gene sequence: CDR1 MGHRA, CDR2 YSYEKL. Trimming stripped 2 bases from V and 2 bases from J, with 13 bases between. This CDR3 is built from 16 residues. CDR3 DNA sequence: TGCGCCAGCAGCCAAAAAGAAGGCGACGGCAATCAGCCCCAGCATTTT. This sequence encodes CASSQKEGDGNQPQHF.

The chain recombines TRBV2 with TRBJ2-2; D remains unclear. CDR1 is SNHLY and CDR2 is FYNNEI in the germline V gene. The CDR3 is 12 residues long. The V gene lost 5 bases and the J gene lost 7 bases, with 8 bases spanning the gap. The CDR3 nucleotides read TGTGCCAGCAGTACTGAGGTCGGGGAGCTGTTTTTT. Its protein product is CASSTEVGELFF.

CDR3 residues: CASSPSRDGYTF. DNA of the CDR3: TGTGCCAGCTCACCGAGCAGGGACGGCTACACCTTC. The V call is TRBV18, the J call TRBJ1-2; TRBD1 might be the D (5 bases). Germline CDR1 and CDR2: KGHSH and LQKENI. The ends were cut back, 3 bases at V and 8 bases at J, with 10 bases in the middle. The CDR3 is 12 residues long.

The rearrangement links TRBV6-5 to TRBJ2-3, with a weak D call TRBD2 (5 bases). The CDR3 extends over 14 amino acids. In germline, CDR1 is MNHEY, CDR2 SVGAGI. Trimming left V 5 bases short and J 5 bases short, with 14 bases between. Here the CDR3 reads CASSPRARGDTQYF. The CDR3 DNA reads as TGTGCCAGCAGTCCCCGAGCCCGGGGAGATACGCAGTATTTT.

The CDR3 spells CASSPWTSPQETQYF. The CDR3 nucleotides read TGTGCCAGCTCACCTTGGACTAGCCCCCAAGAGACCCAGTACTTC. The rearrangement joins TRBV18 to TRBJ2-5, with 8 bases identical to TRBD2. The CDR3 sequence is 15 residues long. Germline V gives CDR1 KGHSH, CDR2 LQKENI. Germline trimming cut 3 bases from V and 1 base from J; bases unmatched to any gene: 4.

The chain is built from TRBV11-2 and TRBJ1-4; D unresolved. Trimming took off 0 bases at V and 5 bases at J, with 10 bases between the two ends. The CDR3 is made up of 15 amino acids. Germline CDR1 is SGHAT and CDR2 is FQNNGV. The CDR3, as DNA: TGTGCCAGCAGCTTAGACTACATCATAAATGAAAAACTGTTTTTT. Its protein product is CASSLDYIINEKLFF. Full variable domain (rest looked up from reference TRBV11-2 and TRBJ1-4): EAGVAQSPRYKIIEKRQSVAFWCNPISGHATLYWYQQILGQGPKLLIQFQNNGVVDDSQLPKDRFSAERLKGVDSTLKIQPAKLEDSAVYLCASSLDYIINEKLFFGSGTQLSVL.